The 15 T cell receptor beta chains listed next were all sequenced from one sample in a study of T cells after yellow fever vaccination. Using its own MiXCR run on the 5' RACE reads, TCRdb lists one record per CDR3 protein. The sample shows 350,000 or so distinct CDR3 sequences, 7% to 9% of them seen only once. The sample in question was PBMCs, obtained 35 to 50 days after the first yellow fever vaccination. All receptors come from a man between 18 and 35 years old who received the YFV17D yellow fever vaccine.

This clonotype was recorded a few times. At one of its ends the junction is not consistent with the germline gene, which may arise from a read error. CDR3 in DNA: TGTGCCAGCAGTCTAGCGGGGGGGAGGGGTGTGACCCAGTACTTC. It encodes CASSLAGGRGVTQYF. J is TRBJ2-5 and V is TRBV12-3 or TRBV12-4; 12 positions agree with TRBD2. The length of the CDR3 is 15 residues.

This sequence joins TRBV7-8 and TRBJ2-5; no clear D. This CDR3 is built from 15 residues. Deletions cut 5 bases from V and 5 bases from J, with 18 bases between. Germline CDR1 is SGHVS and CDR2 is FQNEAQ. The CDR3 nucleotides read TGTGCCAGCAGCCTGACGACACCCCCACAGGAGACCCAGTACTTC. Its translation: CASSLTTPPQETQYF.

The sample holds many counts of this clonotype. The chain is built from TRBV5-5 and TRBJ1-2, with a possible D match to TRBD1 (5 bases). Deletions cut 0 bases from V and 4 bases from J, with 7 bases between. Germline CDR1 and CDR2: SGHKS and YYEKEE (reference sequence). CDR3 length: 13 residues. Written as DNA, the CDR3 is TGTGCCAGCAGCTTGGGACAGATCTATGGCTACACCTTC. Its protein is CASSLGQIYGYTF.

This clonotype was seen many times. The chain has TRBV20-1 and TRBJ1-4; a possible D gene is TRBD1 (5 bases). With 2 bases removed from V and 2 bases from J, the gap between germline ends came to 9 bases. The germline gives CDR1 DFQATT, CDR2 SNEGSKA (reference sequence). This CDR3 contains 14 residues. CDR3 protein: CSARRGNTNEKLFF. The DNA for the CDR3 is TGCAGTGCTAGAAGGGGAAATACTAATGAAAAACTGTTTTTT.

The chain has TRBV6-5 and TRBJ1-2; D not certain. The CDR3 contains 14 residues. Germline loops: CDR1 MNHEY, CDR2 SVGAGI. V was cut by 4 bases and J by 0 bases, with 9 bases left in between. CDR3 protein: CASSSQNANYGYTF. CDR3 sequence (DNA): TGTGCCAGCAGTTCGCAAAACGCTAACTATGGCTACACCTTC.

This clonotype was seen only a few times. The chain has TRBV5-1 and TRBJ1-1, with TRBD1 as a possible D gene (5 bases). The CDR3 consists of 17 residues. Trimming pared 4 bases from V and 2 bases from J, leaving 21 bases between. Germline-derived CDR1 and CDR2 are SGHRS and YFSETQ. The CDR3 spells CASSVRTTRASNTEAFF. The CDR3 DNA reads as TGCGCCAGCAGCGTTAGGACAACCCGAGCGTCAAACACTGAAGCTTTCTTT. The variable domain in full, with the rest retrieved from reference TRBV5-1 and TRBJ1-1, is KAGVTQTPRYLIKTRGQQVTLSCSPISGHRSVSWYQQTPGQGLQFLFEYFSETQRNKGNFPGRFSGRQFSNSRSEMNVSTLELGDSALYLCASSVRTTRASNTEAFFGQGTRLTVV.

The chain employs TRBV27 and TRBJ2-1; possible D gene TRBD2, 7 bases. The ends were cut back, 3 bases at V and 6 bases at J, with 12 bases in the middle. Germline values: CDR1 MNHEY, CDR2 SMNVEV (reference sequence). This CDR3 comprises 14 residues. The CDR3: CASSFAGATNEQFF. In DNA, the CDR3 is TGTGCCAGCAGTTTCGCGGGGGCGACCAATGAGCAGTTCTTC.

The genes are TRBV6-2 or TRBV6-3 and TRBJ2-2, with 11 bases identical to TRBD1. Per germline, CDR1 MNHEY and CDR2 SVGEGT. Trimming cost V 6 bases and J 7 bases; bases outside gene matches: 4. CDR3 size: 14 residues. CDR3 amino acids: CASRGQGAGGELFF. The CDR3 region has the DNA TGTGCCAGCAGAGGACAGGGGGCAGGCGGGGAGCTGTTTTTT.

The chain recombines TRBV10-3 with TRBJ1-6; 7 nucleotides match TRBD1. The germline CDR1 and CDR2 sequences are ENHRY and SYGVKD. The CDR3 totals 14 residues. V lost 2 bases, J lost 9 bases, and 4 bases stayed unmatched. The CDR3 nucleotides are TGTGCCATCAGTGAGCGGGGACAGTCTTCACCCCTCCACTTT. Translating it yields CAISERGQSSPLHF.

The chain combines TRBV5-1 with TRBJ1-6, with a tentative D call TRBD1 (5 bases). CDR3 size: 16 residues. The V and J ends lost 0 bases and 2 bases respectively, with 9 bases between them. CDR1 and CDR2 (germline): SGHRS, YFSETQ. The CDR3 nucleotides are TGCGCCAGCAGCTTGGCGGGGCAGACCTATAATTCACCCCTCCACTTT. It encodes CASSLAGQTYNSPLHF.

This clonotype has just a few counts. The chain joins TRBV5-1 to TRBJ2-1, with TRBD1 identical over 9 bases. The CDR3 length is 15 residues. V gave up 3 bases and J gave up 4 bases; unmatched junction bases: 5. Germline V gene lookup returns CDR1 SGHRS and CDR2 YFSETQ. The CDR3 nucleotides are TGCGCCAGCAGCTCCCGACAGGGGGAATACAATGAGCAGTTCTTC. It translates to CASSSRQGEYNEQFF.

CDR3 coding DNA: TGCGCCAGCAGCCGAGGGACTAGCGGGGTACTTAGCACAGATACGCAGTATTTT. This codes for CASSRGTSGVLSTDTQYF. This chain connects TRBV4-3 to TRBJ2-3; 13 nucleotides match TRBD2. Germline values: CDR1 LGHNA, CDR2 YSLEER. J gave up 0 bases and V 4 bases, and 7 bases lay outside the gene matches. The CDR3 consists of 18 residues.

This clonotype was seen a few times. The CDR3 sequence: CSVEVDRDFYGYTF. The CDR3 DNA sequence: TGCAGCGTTGAAGTTGACAGGGACTTCTATGGCTACACCTTC. The J gene is TRBJ1-2, the V gene TRBV29-1; 7 nucleotides agree with TRBD1. Germline assignment: CDR1 SQVTM and CDR2 ANQGSEA. V lost 1 base, J lost 4 bases, and 6 bases stayed unmatched. The CDR3 runs 14 residues.

The chain links TRBV5-1 to TRBJ2-5; 10 bases map to TRBD2. J lost 2 bases, V lost 1 base, and 2 bases had no gene match. CDR1 is SGHRS and CDR2 is YFSETQ in the germline V gene. CDR3 size: 15 residues. CDR3: CASSLTSGAQETQYF. CDR3 bases: TGCGCCAGCAGCTTGACTAGCGGGGCTCAAGAGACCCAGTACTTC. Together with reference TRBV5-1 and TRBJ2-5, the CDR3 gives the full variable domain: KAGVTQTPRYLIKTRGQQVTLSCSPISGHRSVSWYQQTPGQGLQFLFEYFSETQRNKGNFPGRFSGRQFSNSRSEMNVSTLELGDSALYLCASSLTSGAQETQYFGPGTRLLVL.

The sample holds a few counts of this clonotype. V is TRBV12-3 or TRBV12-4 and J is TRBJ2-1; 8 nucleotides match TRBD2. CDR3 length: 14 residues. J lost 0 bases, V lost 7 bases, and 2 bases had no gene match. CDR3: CASISGSSYNEQFF. Here the CDR3 DNA reads TGTGCCAGCATCAGCGGGAGCTCCTACAATGAGCAGTTCTTC.